This record concerns one T cell receptor beta chain sequence. The data were taken from a study of OX40 agonist ivuxolimab in advanced cancers. Method: immunoSEQ multiplex PCR; TCRdb's copy keeps in-frame clones and lacks some. This table holds around 60,000 clones, around 93% found once. The sequencing used CD4+ or CD8+ T cells sorted from blood, collected in a trial of the OX40 agonist ivuxolimab. The TCR sequence derives from an adult with an advanced solid tumor such as melanoma, head and neck, liver or kidney cancer.

Here the CDR3 reads CASTPKWPPYEQYF. DNA for the CDR3: TGTGCCAGCACCCCTAAGTGGCCACCCTACGAGCAGTACTTC. The chain carries TRBV6-5 and TRBJ2-5; D not certain. The assigned J gene may be wrong: the sequence end matches TRBJ2-7 better. Germline CDR1 MNHEY, CDR2 SVGAGI. This CDR3 spans 14 amino acids.